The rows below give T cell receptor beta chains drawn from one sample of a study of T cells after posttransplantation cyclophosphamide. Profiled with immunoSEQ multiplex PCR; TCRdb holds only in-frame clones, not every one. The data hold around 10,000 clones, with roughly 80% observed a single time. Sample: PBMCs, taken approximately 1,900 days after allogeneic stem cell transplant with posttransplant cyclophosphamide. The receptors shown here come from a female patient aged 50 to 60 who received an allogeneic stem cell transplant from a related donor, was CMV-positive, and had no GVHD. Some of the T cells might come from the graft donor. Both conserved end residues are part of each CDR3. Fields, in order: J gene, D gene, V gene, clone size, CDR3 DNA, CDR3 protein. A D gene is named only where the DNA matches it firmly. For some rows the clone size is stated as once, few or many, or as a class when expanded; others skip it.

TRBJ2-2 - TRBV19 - TGTGCCAGTAGGAAAAGACAAGAGCACACCGGGGAGCTGTTTTTT CASRKRQEHTGELFF
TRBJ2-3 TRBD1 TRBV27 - TGTGCCAGCAGTTGGACAGGGCCAGATACGCAGTATTTT CASSWTGPDTQYF
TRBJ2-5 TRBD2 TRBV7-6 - TGTGCCAGCAGCCCAGGGACTAGCGGGAGTCAAGAGACCCAGTACTTC CASSPGTSGSQETQYF
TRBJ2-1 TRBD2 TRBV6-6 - TGTGCCAGCAGCTTTACTAGCGCTCGCCACAATGAGCAGTTCTTC CASSFTSARHNEQFF
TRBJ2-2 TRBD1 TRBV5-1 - TGCGCCAGCAGCCCAGGGACAGAAAACACCGGGGAGCTGTTTTTT CASSPGTENTGELFF
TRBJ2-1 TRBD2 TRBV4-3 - TGCGCCAGCAGCCAGGACATCTCGCGGGGGAATGAGCAGTTCTTC CASSQDISRGNEQFF
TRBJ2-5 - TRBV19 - TGTGCCACCGCGGCCAGAGGAGAGACCCAGTACTTC CATAARGETQYF
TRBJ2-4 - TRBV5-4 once TGTGCCAGCAGCTTGGGAGTTCCAGGGAACATTCAGTACTTC CASSLGVPGNIQYF
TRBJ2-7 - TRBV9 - TGTGCCAGCAGCGTATATCCGGGAGCCTCCTACGAGCAGTACTTC CASSVYPGASYEQYF
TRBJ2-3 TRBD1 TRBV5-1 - TGCGCCAGCAGCTTAATGCGAACAGGGGAAGGGTCAGATACGCAGTATTTT CASSLMRTGEGSDTQYF
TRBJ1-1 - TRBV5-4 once TGTGCCAGCAGCTTGTGGCAGGGCACTGAAGCTTTCTTT CASSLWQGTEAFF
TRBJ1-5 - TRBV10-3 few TGTGCCACCGACCGGGGTTATAGCAATCAGCCCCAGCATTTT CATDRGYSNQPQHF
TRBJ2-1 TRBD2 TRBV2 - TGTGCCAGCAGTGACGGAACCATGGCGGGAGACAATGAGCAGTTCTTC CASSDGTMAGDNEQFF
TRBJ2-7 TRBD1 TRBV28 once TGTGCCAGCAGGGGGACAGGGAACTACGAGCAGTACTTC CASRGTGNYEQYF
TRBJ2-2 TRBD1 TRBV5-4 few TGTGCCAGCAGCCACGGACAGGACACCGGGGAGCTGTTTTTT CASSHGQDTGELFF
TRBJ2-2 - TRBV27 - TGTGCCAGCAGAGACGCGGACAGCCTCACCGGGGAGCTGTTTTTT CASRDADSLTGELFF
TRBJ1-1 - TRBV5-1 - TGCGCCAGCAGCCCGATGGACAGTTTAGGGGCGGCCGGCCCGATCACTGAAGCTTTCTTT CASSPMDSLGAAGPITEAFF
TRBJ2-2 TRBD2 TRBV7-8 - TGTGCCAGCAGCGGACCAGCTGGACTAGCGGGAGGTACCGGGGAGCTGTTTTTT CASSGPAGLAGGTGELFF
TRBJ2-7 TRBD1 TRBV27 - TGTGCCAGCCTCTCACCCGGGACAGTTGGGCACGAGCAGTACTTC CASLSPGTVGHEQYF
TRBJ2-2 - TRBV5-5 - TGTGCCAGCAGCTTTCCGGTCTTTCGGACCGGGGAGCTGTTTTTT CASSFPVFRTGELFF
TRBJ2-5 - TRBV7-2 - TGTGCCAGCAGCCGAGCTTGGGAGACCCAGTACTTC CASSRAWETQYF
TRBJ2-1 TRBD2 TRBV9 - TGTGCCAGCAAGTTGCGGGAGGCCGAAAATGAGCAGTTCTTC CASKLREAENEQFF
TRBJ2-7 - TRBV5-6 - TGTGCCAGCAGCGCGGGACTGCGCGCCTACGAGCAGTACTTC CASSAGLRAYEQYF
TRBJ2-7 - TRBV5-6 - TGTGCCAGCAGCCCGGACCCCGGCGGACTACTCCTCTACGAGCAGTACTTC CASSPDPGGLLLYEQYF
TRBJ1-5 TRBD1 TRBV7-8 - TGTGCCAGCAGAACAGCCAGACAGGGTGGTCAGCCCCAGCATTTT CASRTARQGGQPQHF
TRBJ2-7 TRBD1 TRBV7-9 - TGTGCCAGCAGTTCTGATAGGACAGGGAAATCTCTCGAGCAGTACTTC CASSSDRTGKSLEQYF
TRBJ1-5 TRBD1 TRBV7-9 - TGTGCCAGCAGCTTAGGGACAGGGGCGCCCAGCAATCAGCCCCAGCATTTT CASSLGTGAPSNQPQHF
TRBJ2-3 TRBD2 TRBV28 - TGTGCCAGCAGGACGTCTGGGTTAGCGGGAGCTGGAGATACGCAGTATTTT CASRTSGLAGAGDTQYF
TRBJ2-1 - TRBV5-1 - TGCGCCAGCAGCTTGGAGGTAGGGAGCTCCTACAATGAGCAGTTCTTC CASSLEVGSSYNEQFF
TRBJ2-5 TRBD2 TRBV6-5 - TGTGCCAGCAGTTACGGGGGGAGGGCGGCCCAGTACTTC CASSYGGRAAQYF
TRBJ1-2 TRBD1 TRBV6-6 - TGTGCCAGCAGTTACTCGCCTGGGACAGGGGGCTATGGCTACACCTTC CASSYSPGTGGYGYTF
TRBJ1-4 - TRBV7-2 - TGTGCCAGCAGCACCAGGGCTGCTGAAAAACTGTTTTTT CASSTRAAEKLFF
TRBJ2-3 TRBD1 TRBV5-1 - TGCGCCAGCCGCGGGCAGGGGGATTTCACAGATACGCAGTATTTT CASRGQGDFTDTQYF
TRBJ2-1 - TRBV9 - TGTGCCAGCAGCGTAGGCTTCGTGAGTGGGAGATCCTACAATGAGCAGTTCTTC CASSVGFVSGRSYNEQFF
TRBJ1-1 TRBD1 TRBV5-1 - TGCGCCAGCAGCAGACAGGGGGACAACACTGAAGCTTTCTTT CASSRQGDNTEAFF
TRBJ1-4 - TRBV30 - TGTGCCTGGAGTGTACTCGGGCAGGGCGTTTTTCGGGCAACTAATGAAAAACTGTTTTTT CAWSVLGQGVFRATNEKLFF
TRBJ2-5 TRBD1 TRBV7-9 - TGTGCCAGCAGCTTCTGGACAGGGGGCGAAGAGACCCAGTACTTC CASSFWTGGEETQYF
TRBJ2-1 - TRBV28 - TGTGCCAGCACTCCTGGAGATGAGCAGTTCTTC CASTPGDEQFF
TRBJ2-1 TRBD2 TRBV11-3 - TGTGCCAGCAGCCCACTAGCGGAGACAAACCCGAATGAGCAGTTCTTC CASSPLAETNPNEQFF
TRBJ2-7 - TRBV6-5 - TGTGCCAGCAGTCCTAACGACTACTACGAGCAGTACTTC CASSPNDYYEQYF
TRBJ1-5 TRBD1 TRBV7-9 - TGTGCCAGCAGCTCGACAGGGAGCAATCAGCCCCAGCATTTT CASSSTGSNQPQHF